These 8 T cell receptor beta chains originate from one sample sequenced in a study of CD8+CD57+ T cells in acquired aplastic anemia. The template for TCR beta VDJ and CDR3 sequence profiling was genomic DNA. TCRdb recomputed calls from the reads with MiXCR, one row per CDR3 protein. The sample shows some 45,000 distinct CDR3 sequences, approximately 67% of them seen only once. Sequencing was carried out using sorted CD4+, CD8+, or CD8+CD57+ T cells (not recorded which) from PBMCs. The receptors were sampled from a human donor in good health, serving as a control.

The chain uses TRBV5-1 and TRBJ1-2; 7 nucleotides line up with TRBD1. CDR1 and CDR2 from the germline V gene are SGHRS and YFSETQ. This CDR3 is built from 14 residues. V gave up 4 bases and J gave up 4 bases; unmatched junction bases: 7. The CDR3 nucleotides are TGCGCCAGCAGCACCCAAGGACAGGCCTATGGCTACACCTTC. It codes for CASSTQGQAYGYTF.

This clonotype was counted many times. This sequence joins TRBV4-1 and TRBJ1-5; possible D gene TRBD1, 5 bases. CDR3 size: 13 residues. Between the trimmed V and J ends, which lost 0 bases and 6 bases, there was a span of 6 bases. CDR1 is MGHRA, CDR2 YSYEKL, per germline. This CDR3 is CASSQDQGQPQHF. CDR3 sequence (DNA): TGCGCCAGCAGCCAAGATCAGGGTCAGCCCCAGCATTTT.

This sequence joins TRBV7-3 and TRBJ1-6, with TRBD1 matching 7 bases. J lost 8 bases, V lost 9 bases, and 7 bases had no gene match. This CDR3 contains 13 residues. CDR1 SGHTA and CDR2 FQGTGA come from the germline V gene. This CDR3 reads CASSIDRDSPLHF. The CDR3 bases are TGTGCCAGTAGTATCGACAGGGATTCACCCCTCCACTTT.

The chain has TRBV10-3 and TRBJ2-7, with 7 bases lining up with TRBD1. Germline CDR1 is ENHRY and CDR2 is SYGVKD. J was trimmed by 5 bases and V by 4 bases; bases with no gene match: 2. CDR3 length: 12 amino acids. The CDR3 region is CAISGDRDEQYF. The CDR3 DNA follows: TGTGCCATCAGTGGAGACAGGGACGAGCAGTACTTC.

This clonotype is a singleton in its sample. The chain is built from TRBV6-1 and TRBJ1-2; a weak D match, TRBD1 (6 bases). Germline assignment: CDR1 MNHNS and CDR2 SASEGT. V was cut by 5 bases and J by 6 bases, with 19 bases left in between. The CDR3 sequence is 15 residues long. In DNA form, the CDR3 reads TGTGCCAGCAGTCAGGGGACGAGGGGAGGGAATGGCTACACCTTC. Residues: CASSQGTRGGNGYTF.

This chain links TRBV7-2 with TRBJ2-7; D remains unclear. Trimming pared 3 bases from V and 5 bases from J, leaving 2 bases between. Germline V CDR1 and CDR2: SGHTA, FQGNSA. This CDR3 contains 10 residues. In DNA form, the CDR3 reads TGTGCCAGCAGCTTCCACGAGCAGTACTTC. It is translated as CASSFHEQYF.

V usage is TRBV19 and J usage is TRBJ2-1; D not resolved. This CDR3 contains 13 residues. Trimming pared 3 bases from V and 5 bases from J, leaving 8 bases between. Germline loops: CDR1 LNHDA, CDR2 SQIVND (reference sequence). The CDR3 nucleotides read TGTGCCAGTAGTATGGGCCCTAACAATGAGCAGTTCTTC. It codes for CASSMGPNNEQFF. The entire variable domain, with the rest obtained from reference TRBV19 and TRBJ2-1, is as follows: DGGITQSPKYLFRKEGQNVTLSCEQNLNHDAMYWYRQDPGQGLRLIYYSQIVNDFQKGDIAEGYSVSREKKESFPLTVTSAQKNPTAFYLCASSMGPNNEQFFGPGTRLTVL.

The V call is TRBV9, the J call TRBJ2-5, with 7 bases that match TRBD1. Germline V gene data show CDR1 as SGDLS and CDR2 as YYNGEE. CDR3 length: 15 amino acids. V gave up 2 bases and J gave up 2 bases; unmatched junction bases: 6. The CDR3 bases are TGTGCCAGCAGCGTGAGGACAGGACCACAAGAGACCCAGTACTTC. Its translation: CASSVRTGPQETQYF.